These 17 T cell receptor beta chains came from one sample sequenced in a study of human T cells and chemical hapten exposure. Using its own MiXCR run on the RACE reads, TCRdb lists one record per CDR3 protein. Among roughly 150,000 distinct CDR3 sequences listed, roughly 25% were seen once. Time point specified: patch test 3, about 24 weeks after DPC sensitization. Treatment in this sample: therapeutic diphenylcyclopropenone sensitization with weekly scalp DPC. Sequences were derived from whole blood, sampled in connection with sensitization to the hapten diphenylcyclopropenone (DPC). These receptors originate from a woman aged 18-30 years with alopecia areata. Some clones in this sample may be carry-over from other donors' samples.

The chain is built from TRBV29-1 and TRBJ2-1; 10 bases fit TRBD1. This CDR3 has 13 residues. Unmatched junction bases numbered 3, after V lost 6 bases and J lost 4 bases. Germline V gene sequence: CDR1 SQVTM, CDR2 ANQGSEA. The CDR3 DNA sequence: TGCAGCGTCGACAGGGGGCTGTACAATGAGCAGTTCTTC. It translates to CSVDRGLYNEQFF.

The chain employs TRBV27 and TRBJ1-3, with D hard to call. The V and J ends lost 5 bases and 0 bases respectively, with 8 bases between them. The germline V gene encodes CDR1 MNHEY and CDR2 SMNVEV (reference sequence). This CDR3 is built from 14 residues. CDR3 nucleotides: TGTGCCAGCAGTGAACGTATCTCTGGAAACACCATATATTTT. The encoded protein is CASSERISGNTIYF.

The V gene is TRBV20-1, the J gene TRBJ2-5; possibly TRBD2 for D (6 bases). Looked up from germline, CDR1 is DFQATT and CDR2 is SNEGSKA (reference sequence). The CDR3 has 14 residues. Trimming removed 1 base at V and 4 bases at J, with 13 bases between. The CDR3 reads CSARVGTGVETQYF. DNA of the CDR3: TGCAGTGCTAGAGTGGGGACGGGGGTAGAGACCCAGTACTTC.

The chain links TRBV9 to TRBJ2-7; D possibly corresponds to TRBD2 (7 bases). V was clipped by 1 base and J by 5 bases, with 13 bases between them. Looked up from germline, CDR1 is SGDLS and CDR2 is YYNGEE. This CDR3 spans 14 amino acids. The CDR3 region is CASSVRGGGDEQYF. In DNA, the CDR3 is TGTGCCAGCAGCGTAAGGGGGGGCGGGGACGAGCAGTACTTC.

This rearrangement joins TRBV30 to TRBJ2-3, with D hard to call. CDR3 length: 11 amino acids. The ends were cut back, 1 base at V and 5 bases at J, with 4 bases in the middle. The germline CDR1 and CDR2 sequences are GTSNPN and SVGIG (reference sequence). The CDR3 loop reads CAWSEQDTQYF. DNA for the CDR3: TGTGCCTGGAGTGAACAAGATACGCAGTATTTT. Based on the CDR3 plus reference TRBV30 and TRBJ2-3, the full variable domain is SQTIHQWPATLVQPVGSPLSLECTVEGTSNPNLYWYRQAAGRGLQLLFYSVGIGQISSEVPQNLSASRPQDRQFILSSKKLLLSDSGFYLCAWSEQDTQYFGPGTRLTVL.

This clonotype was found a few times. This rearrangement joins TRBV7-2 to TRBJ2-3; tentatively, D is TRBD2 (6 bases). The V gene's germline CDR1 is SGHTA and CDR2 FQGNSA. This CDR3 spans 14 amino acids. V was trimmed by 3 bases and J by 4 bases, leaving 11 bases between them. The CDR3 here is CASSFGGSPDTQYF. The CDR3 DNA follows: TGTGCCAGCAGCTTTGGGGGGTCCCCAGATACGCAGTATTTT.

V gene TRBV4-2 combines with J gene TRBJ1-6; no definite D call. V lost 1 base and J lost 5, with 15 bases in between. The CDR3 has 17 residues. Germline CDR1 LGHNA, CDR2 YNFKEQ. In nucleotides, the CDR3 is TGTGCCAGCAGCCAAGGCCTAAGCGGGCTGAATAATTCACCCCTCCACTTT. Protein: CASSQGLSGLNNSPLHF.

The chain links TRBV20-1 to TRBJ2-1; 9 bases are shared with TRBD2. V was clipped by 1 base and J by 14 bases; unmatched bases: 6. Germline V gene lookup returns CDR1 DFQATT and CDR2 SNEGSKA (reference sequence). CDR3 length equals 12 residues. This chain's CDR3 is CSARGEAGGKFF. CDR3 DNA sequence: TGCAGTGCTAGAGGGGAGGCGGGAGGGAAGTTCTTC.

The CDR3: CASAEGGRVSYEQYF. CDR3 sequence (DNA): TGTGCCAGCGCGGAGGGGGGGAGGGTATCCTACGAGCAGTACTTC. The J gene is TRBJ2-7, the V gene TRBV27; perhaps TRBD2 as D (7 bases). V lost 8 bases and J 1 base, leaving 18 bases between the germline ends. CDR3 length: 15 residues. Per germline, CDR1 MNHEY and CDR2 SMNVEV (reference sequence).

This chain connects TRBV29-1 to TRBJ2-5; 8 bases agree with TRBD2. Germline V gives CDR1 SQVTM, CDR2 ANQGSEA. The V segment lost 6 bases and the J segment 4 bases; nucleotides outside the gene matches: 4. This CDR3 region has 12 residues. CDR3: CSVPRGGETQYF. In DNA form, the CDR3 reads TGCAGCGTCCCCCGGGGGGGAGAGACCCAGTACTTC.

V and J are TRBV30 and TRBJ2-1; the match to TRBD2 covers 13 bases. CDR1 and CDR2 from the germline V gene are GTSNPN and SVGIG (reference sequence). This CDR3 comprises 15 residues. V trimming: 2 bases; J trimming: 11 bases; junction bases outside the gene matches: 9. CDR3 sequence (DNA): TGTGCCTGGAGTCCAACTAGCGGGGGGGCGGTTAAGCAGTTCTTC. It translates to CAWSPTSGGAVKQFF. Together with reference TRBV30 and TRBJ2-1, the CDR3 gives the full variable domain: SQTIHQWPATLVQPVGSPLSLECTVEGTSNPNLYWYRQAAGRGLQLLFYSVGIGQISSEVPQNLSASRPQDRQFILSSKKLLLSDSGFYLCAWSPTSGGAVKQFFGPGTRLTVL.

The chain has TRBV20-1 and TRBJ2-7; 8 bases agree with TRBD1. V gave up 6 bases and J gave up 3 bases; unmatched junction bases: 7. The CDR3 is 13 amino acids. CDR1 is DFQATT and CDR2 is SNEGSKA in the germline V gene (reference sequence). For the CDR3, the DNA is TGCAGTGCCCATGACAGGGGTAACTACGAGCAGTACTTC. It yields the protein CSAHDRGNYEQYF.

This clonotype was counted between two and nine times. The chain carries TRBV12-3 or TRBV12-4 and TRBJ2-1, with TRBD2 matching 8 bases. After removal of 2 bases from V and 9 bases from J, the junction contained 0 bases not matched to a gene. This CDR3 is built from 12 residues. This CDR3 is CASSLREGEQFF. DNA for the CDR3: TGTGCCAGCAGTTTACGGGAGGGTGAGCAGTTCTTC.

This chain uses TRBV21-1 with TRBJ2-7; TRBD2 is taken as the D call from the table, unchecked against the DNA. TRBV21-1 is a pseudogene. The CDR3 is 16 amino acids. The CDR3 DNA sequence: TGTGCCAGCAGCAAAGCGCAGGGCAGTAGAACCTACGAGCAGTACTTC. It is translated as CASSKAQGSRTYEQYF.

This clonotype was picked up a small number of times. The chain's CDR3 is CASNPQLSSSYEQYF. CDR3 DNA: TGTGCCAGCAACCCACAGCTTTCAAGCTCCTACGAGCAGTACTTC. This chain uses TRBV2 with TRBJ2-7; no firm D call. This CDR3 is built from 15 residues. Germline CDR1 and CDR2: SNHLY and FYNNEI. V dropped 7 bases and J dropped 0 bases, with 16 bases sitting between them.

This clonotype was seen repeatedly, ten times or more. The genes are TRBV20-1 and TRBJ2-7; D remains ambiguous. V lost 3 bases and J lost 2, with 8 bases in between. In germline, CDR1 is DFQATT, CDR2 SNEGSKA (reference sequence). The CDR3 is 12 residues long. The DNA of the CDR3 is TGCAGTGCTAGTGACATTCCCTACGAGCAGTACTTC. Its translation is CSASDIPYEQYF.

The rearrangement joins TRBV7-2 to TRBJ2-3; D is perhaps TRBD1 (6 bases). The CDR3 has 16 residues. The V end lost 7 bases, the J end lost 1 base, and 18 bases lay between the germline ends. Germline V gene sequence: CDR1 SGHTA, CDR2 FQGNSA. CDR3 sequence: CASTPGARGGTDTQYF. The CDR3 region has the DNA TGTGCCAGCACCCCAGGGGCCAGAGGCGGCACAGATACGCAGTATTTT.